This T cell receptor beta chain was captured in a study of cytomegalovirus exposure and HLA in healthy donors. Notes on the study in general: Some public TCRs appeared in many individuals, while most sequences were rare. Specificity for CMV antigens was confirmed in vitro for three of the CMV-associated chains. Reportedly, diagnosis of cytomegalovirus status by the classifier showed high specificity and sensitivity. Sequencing had likely introduced a cluster of highly shared sequence variants as an artifact.

PCR was performed using 60 Vbeta and 13 Jbeta primers. Some clones are missing from TCRdb's copy, which holds only in-frame ones; the method was immunoSEQ multiplex PCR. The table records 150,000 or so clones, 82% of them present only once. V dropped 5 bases and J dropped 4 bases, with 11 bases sitting between them. The CDR3 length is 13 residues. The V gene's germline CDR1 is SGHAT and CDR2 FQNNGV. This clone was counted a few times. What it binds is unknown. The receptor was derived from a male donor in good health and CMV-seronegative. V usage is TRBV11-2 and J usage is TRBJ1-1; the D is unclear. The sample was PBMCs. CDR3 protein: CASSLSSGTEAFF. CDR3 DNA sequence: TGTGCCAGCAGCCTGTCATCGGGCACTGAAGCTTTCTTT.